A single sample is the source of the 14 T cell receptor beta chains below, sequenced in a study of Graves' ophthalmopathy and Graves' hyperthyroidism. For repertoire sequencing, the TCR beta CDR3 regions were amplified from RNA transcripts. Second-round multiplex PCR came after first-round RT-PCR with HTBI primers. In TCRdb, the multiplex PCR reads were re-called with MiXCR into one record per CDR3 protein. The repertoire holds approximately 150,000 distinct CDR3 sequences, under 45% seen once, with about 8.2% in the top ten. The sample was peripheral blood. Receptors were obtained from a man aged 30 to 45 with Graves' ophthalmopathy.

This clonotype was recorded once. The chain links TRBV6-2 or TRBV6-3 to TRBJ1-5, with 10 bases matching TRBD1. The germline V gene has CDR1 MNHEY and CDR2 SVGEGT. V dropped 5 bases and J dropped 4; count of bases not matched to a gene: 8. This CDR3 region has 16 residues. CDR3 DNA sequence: TGTGCCAGCAGTCTAGGCCGGGACAGGGGTAATCAGCCCCAGCATTTT. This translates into CASSLGRDRGNQPQHF.

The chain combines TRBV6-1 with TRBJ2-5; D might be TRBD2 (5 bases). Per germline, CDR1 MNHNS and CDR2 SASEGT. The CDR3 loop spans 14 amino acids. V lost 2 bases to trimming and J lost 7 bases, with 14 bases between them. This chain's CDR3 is CASSENNDGGTQYF. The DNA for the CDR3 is TGTGCCAGCAGTGAAAATAACGACGGAGGGACCCAGTACTTC.

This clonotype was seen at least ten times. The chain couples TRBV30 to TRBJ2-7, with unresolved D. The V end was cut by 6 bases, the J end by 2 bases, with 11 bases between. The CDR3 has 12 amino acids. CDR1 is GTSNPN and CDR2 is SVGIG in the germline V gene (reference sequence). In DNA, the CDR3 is TGTGCCTGCCGGACCGAGGCCTACGAGCAGTACTTC. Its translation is CACRTEAYEQYF.

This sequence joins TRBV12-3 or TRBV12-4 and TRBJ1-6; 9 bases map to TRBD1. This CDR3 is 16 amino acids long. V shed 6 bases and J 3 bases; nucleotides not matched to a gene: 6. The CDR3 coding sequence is TGTGCCAGCAGGGACAGGGGTAACCGCTATAATTCACCCCTCCACTTT. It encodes CASRDRGNRYNSPLHF.

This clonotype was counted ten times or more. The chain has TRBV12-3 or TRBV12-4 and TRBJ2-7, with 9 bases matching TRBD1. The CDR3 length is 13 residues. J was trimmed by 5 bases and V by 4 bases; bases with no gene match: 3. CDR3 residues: CASSSRDRDEQYF. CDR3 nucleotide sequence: TGTGCCAGCAGTTCCAGGGACAGGGACGAGCAGTACTTC.

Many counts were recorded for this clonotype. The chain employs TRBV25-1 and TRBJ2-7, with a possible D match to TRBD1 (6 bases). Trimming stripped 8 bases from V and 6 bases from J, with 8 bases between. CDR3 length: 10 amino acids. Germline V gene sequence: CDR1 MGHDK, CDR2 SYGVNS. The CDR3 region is CASGQSEQYF. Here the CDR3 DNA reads TGTGCCAGCGGACAGAGCGAGCAGTACTTC.

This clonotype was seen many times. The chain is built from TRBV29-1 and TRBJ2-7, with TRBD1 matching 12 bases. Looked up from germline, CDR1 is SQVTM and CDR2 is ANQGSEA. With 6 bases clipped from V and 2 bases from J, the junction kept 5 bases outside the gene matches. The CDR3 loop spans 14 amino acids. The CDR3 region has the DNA TGCAGCGTGGGGGGACAGGGGGCAACCTACGAGCAGTACTTC. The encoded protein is CSVGGQGATYEQYF.

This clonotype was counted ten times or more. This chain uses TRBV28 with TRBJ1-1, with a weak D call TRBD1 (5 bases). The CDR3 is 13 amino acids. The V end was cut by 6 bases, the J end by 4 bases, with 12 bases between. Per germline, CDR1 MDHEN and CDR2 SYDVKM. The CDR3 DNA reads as TGTGCCAGCAGCATAAACGGGGGCACTGAAGCTTTCTTT. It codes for CASSINGGTEAFF. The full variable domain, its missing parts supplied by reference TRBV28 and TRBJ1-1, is DVKVTQSSRYLVKRTGEKVFLECVQDMDHENMFWYRQDPGLGLRLIYFSYDVKMKEKGDIPEGYSVSREKKERFSLILESASTNQTSMYLCASSINGGTEAFFGQGTRLTVV.

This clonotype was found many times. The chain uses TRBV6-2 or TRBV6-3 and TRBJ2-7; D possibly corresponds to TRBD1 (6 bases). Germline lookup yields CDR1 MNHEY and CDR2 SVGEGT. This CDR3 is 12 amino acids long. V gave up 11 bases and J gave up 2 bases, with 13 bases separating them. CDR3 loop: CAARDNPYEQYF. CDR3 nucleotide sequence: TGTGCCGCCCGGGACAACCCCTACGAGCAGTACTTC.

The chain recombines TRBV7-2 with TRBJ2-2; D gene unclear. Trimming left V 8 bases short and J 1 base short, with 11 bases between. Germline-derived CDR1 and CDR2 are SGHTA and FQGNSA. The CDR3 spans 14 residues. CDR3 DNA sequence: TGTGCCAGCTCACCCCGAGGGAACACCGGGGAGCTGTTTTTT. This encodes CASSPRGNTGELFF.

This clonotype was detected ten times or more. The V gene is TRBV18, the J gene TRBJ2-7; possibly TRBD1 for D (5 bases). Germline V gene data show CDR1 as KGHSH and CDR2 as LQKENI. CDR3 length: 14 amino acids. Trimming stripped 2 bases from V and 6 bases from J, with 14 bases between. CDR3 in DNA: TGTGCCAGCTCACCAGGGGCCATAAATCGCGAGCAGTACTTC. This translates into CASSPGAINREQYF.

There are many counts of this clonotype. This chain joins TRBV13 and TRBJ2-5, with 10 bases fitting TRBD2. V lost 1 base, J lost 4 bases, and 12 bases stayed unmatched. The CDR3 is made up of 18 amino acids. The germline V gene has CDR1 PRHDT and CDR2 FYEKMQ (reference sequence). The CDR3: CASSLASTSGFRRETQYF. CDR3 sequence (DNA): TGTGCCAGCAGCTTAGCCTCGACTAGCGGGTTTCGGAGAGAGACCCAGTACTTC.

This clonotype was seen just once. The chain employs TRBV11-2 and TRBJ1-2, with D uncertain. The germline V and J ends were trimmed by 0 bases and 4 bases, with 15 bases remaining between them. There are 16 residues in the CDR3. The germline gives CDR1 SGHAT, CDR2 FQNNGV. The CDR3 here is CASSLDPRPLVYGYTF. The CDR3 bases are TGTGCCAGCAGCTTAGATCCCCGACCGCTTGTCTATGGCTACACCTTC. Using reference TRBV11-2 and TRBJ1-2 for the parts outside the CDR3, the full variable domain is EAGVAQSPRYKIIEKRQSVAFWCNPISGHATLYWYQQILGQGPKLLIQFQNNGVVDDSQLPKDRFSAERLKGVDSTLKIQPAKLEDSAVYLCASSLDPRPLVYGYTFGSGTRLTVV.

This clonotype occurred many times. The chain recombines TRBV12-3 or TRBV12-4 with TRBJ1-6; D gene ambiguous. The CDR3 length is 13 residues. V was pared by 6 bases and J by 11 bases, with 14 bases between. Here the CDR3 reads CASRADPAAPLHF. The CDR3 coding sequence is TGTGCCAGCAGGGCCGACCCCGCAGCACCCCTCCACTTT.